Sequencing of this T cell receptor beta chain was carried out in a study of early T cells in non-severe SARS-CoV-2 infection. About the study: Bulk RNA isolated from unsorted whole blood underwent sequencing; chains were not paired.

This clonotype was counted many times. Per the germline V gene, CDR1 is DFQATT and CDR2 is SNEGSKA (reference sequence). V was trimmed by 0 bases and J by 5 bases, leaving 18 bases between them. The CDR3 loop spans 16 amino acids. The protocol attached unique molecular identifiers to individual cDNA molecules. One entry per CDR3 protein results from TCRdb running MiXCR on the 5' RACE reads. This table holds under 70,000 distinct CDR3 sequences, approximately 5.9% found once. The receptor was isolated from an adult who was a healthcare worker with PCR-confirmed SARS-CoV-2 infection or an uninfected control (not recorded which). The chain carries TRBV20-1 and TRBJ2-3; D ambiguous. Here the sequenced sample was whole blood, taken at baseline. The CDR3 loop is CSARDRSRVEKDTQYF. The CDR3 DNA follows: TGCAGTGCTAGAGATCGATCTAGAGTGGAGAAAGATACGCAGTATTTT.